Listed below are T cell receptor beta chains from one sample, sequenced in a study of Ad26.COV2.S vaccination and SARS-CoV-2 variants. Libraries were prepared by immunoSEQ multiplex PCR; TCRdb keeps only in-frame clonotypes and omits some of them. The sample lists about 350,000 clones; less than 90% were seen once. Sequencing was performed on peripheral blood, taken in a trial of Ad26.COV2.S vaccine versus placebo. These receptors all come from a person aged 18 to 59 who received the Ad26.COV2.S COVID-19 vaccine or a placebo. Both conserved end residues are part of each CDR3. A D gene is named only where the DNA matches it firmly. Only some rows state a clone size, as once, few, many or a class for expanded clones.

>TRBD1|TRBV9|-|TRBJ2-1
CASSARQGWVDEQFF
TGTGCCAGCAGCGCTAGACAGGGTTGGGTCGATGAGCAGTTCTTC
>-|TRBV4-3|-|TRBJ1-3
CASSQATPESRSGNTIYF
TGCGCCAGCAGCCAAGCTACCCCAGAATCGCGCTCTGGAAACACCATATATTTT
>-|TRBV25-1|few|TRBJ2-7
CASSPGAYEQYF
TGTGCCAGCAGTCCCGGCGCCTACGAGCAGTACTTC
>-|TRBV6-5|-|TRBJ1-2
CASSYRGKGYGYTF
TGTGCCAGCAGTTACAGGGGGAAGGGCTATGGCTACACCTTC
>-|TRBV5-1|few|TRBJ1-5
CASTLHPGSNQPQHF
TGCGCCAGCACTCTCCATCCGGGAAGCAATCAGCCCCAGCATTTT
>TRBD1|TRBV7-8|-|TRBJ2-7
CASRRTGTGSYEQYF
TGTGCCAGCAGACGTACCGGGACAGGGTCATACGAGCAGTACTTC
>-|TRBV9|-|TRBJ2-5
CASSVEVGETQYF
TGTGCCAGCAGCGTAGAAGTAGGAGAGACCCAGTACTTC
>TRBD1|TRBV29-1|few|TRBJ2-7
CSVSGTGGYEQYF
TGCAGCGTCTCCGGGACAGGGGGCTACGAGCAGTACTTC
>-|TRBV19|-|TRBJ1-3
CASSIRRERNTIYF
TGTGCCAGTAGTATCAGGAGGGAGAGAAACACCATATATTTT
>TRBD2|TRBV30|once|TRBJ2-1
CAQGTSGSGYEQFF
TGTGCCCAAGGGACTAGCGGGTCCGGATATGAGCAGTTCTTC
>-|TRBV12-3/TRBV12-4|-|TRBJ1-1
CASRERGRPEAFF
TGTGCCAGCAGAGAACGGGGACGCCCTGAAGCTTTCTTT
>TRBD1|TRBV11-3|-|TRBJ1-1
CASSSRGANTEAFF
TGTGCCAGCAGCTCCAGGGGGGCGAACACTGAAGCTTTCTTT
>-|TRBV29-1|-|TRBJ2-2
CSVDSFANTGELFF
TGCAGCGTTGACAGCTTCGCGAACACCGGGGAGCTGTTTTTT
>-|TRBV10-3|-|TRBJ1-6
CAINDAFNSPLHF
TGTGCCATCAACGATGCTTTCAATTCACCCCTCCACTTT
>TRBD1|TRBV5-4|-|TRBJ1-6
CASSSRGTSPLHF
TGTGCCAGCAGCTCCAGGGGGACGTCACCCCTCCACTTT
>TRBD2|TRBV12-5|-|TRBJ2-5
CASARLAGQETQYF
TGTGCTAGTGCCCGACTAGCGGGACAAGAGACCCAGTACTTC
>-|TRBV7-2|few|TRBJ2-5
CASSSVEGGAETQYF
TGTGCCAGCAGCTCCGTTGAGGGGGGAGCAGAGACCCAGTACTTC
>-|TRBV9|-|TRBJ1-3
CASSVEPAPNGNTIYF
TGTGCCAGCAGCGTAGAGCCGGCACCTAACGGAAACACCATATATTTT